The 15 T cell receptor beta chains reported below all come from one sample, sequenced in a study of CD4 T cell repertoires in COVID-19. The method was immunoSEQ multiplex PCR; TCRdb's version includes in-frame clones alone and lacks a portion of them. Of fewer than 100,000 clones detected, about four fifths appear once; the ten largest clones hold roughly 0.6%. Specimen: CD4+ T cells from peripheral blood, collected after recovery from COVID-19. The receptors were sampled from a human donor who had COVID-19.

The V and J genes are TRBV5-4 and TRBJ2-4; 13 nucleotides match TRBD2. Germline CDR1 is SGHNT and CDR2 is YYREEE (reference sequence). J lost 1 base, V lost 2 bases, and 6 bases had no gene match. The CDR3 runs to 18 residues. CDR3: CASSFGGLAGVAKNIQYF. The CDR3 DNA reads as TGTGCCAGCAGCTTTGGAGGACTAGCGGGAGTTGCCAAAAACATTCAGTACTTC.

Only a few counts were recorded for this clone. The genes are TRBV5-1 and TRBJ2-2; the D is unclear. CDR1 and CDR2 from the germline V gene are SGHRS and YFSETQ. With 0 bases removed from V and 6 bases from J, the gap between germline ends came to 15 bases. This CDR3 comprises 16 residues. The DNA for the CDR3 is TGCGCCAGCAGCTTGGGCTCCTTGCCCGTTGCCGGGGAGCTGTTTTTT. Translation gives CASSLGSLPVAGELFF.

This chain uses TRBV7-9 with TRBJ1-4, with TRBD1 identical over 7 bases. This CDR3 is built from 14 residues. Looked up from germline, CDR1 is SEHNR and CDR2 is FQNEAQ (reference sequence). Trimming at V came to 4 bases and at J to 4 bases, leaving 3 bases not matched to a gene. The CDR3 loop is CASSWTGDNEKLFF. CDR3 DNA: TGTGCCAGCAGCTGGACAGGTGATAATGAAAAACTGTTTTTT.

This chain uses TRBV12-5 with TRBJ1-1; D gene ambiguous. Trimming removed 7 bases at V and 1 base at J, with 10 bases between. CDR1 LGHNT and CDR2 FRNRAP come from the germline V gene. CDR3 length: 13 amino acids. The CDR3 region is CASVQTRNTEAFF. CDR3 coding DNA: TGTGCTAGTGTCCAAACCCGGAACACTGAAGCTTTCTTT.

The chain combines TRBV5-1 with TRBJ2-7; D tentatively fits TRBD1 or TRBD2 (5 bases each). CDR3 length: 16 residues. V was pared by 0 bases and J by 0 bases, with 13 bases between. Germline values: CDR1 SGHRS, CDR2 YFSETQ. This CDR3 is CASSLDPAGSSYEQYF. CDR3 DNA sequence: TGCGCCAGCAGCTTGGATCCGGCAGGGAGCTCCTACGAGCAGTACTTC. The variable domain in full, completed from reference TRBV5-1 and TRBJ2-7, reads KAGVTQTPRYLIKTRGQQVTLSCSPISGHRSVSWYQQTPGQGLQFLFEYFSETQRNKGNFPGRFSGRQFSNSRSEMNVSTLELGDSALYLCASSLDPAGSSYEQYFGPGTRLTVT.

The rearrangement links TRBV7-2 to TRBJ2-5; 9 bases align to TRBD1. The junction had 2 bases not matched to a gene; V was cut back by 4 bases and J by 2 bases. The CDR3 loop spans 14 amino acids. The germline V gene encodes CDR1 SGHTA and CDR2 FQGNSA. The CDR3 sequence is CASSSGTGQETQYF. DNA of the CDR3: TGTGCCAGCAGCTCCGGGACAGGGCAAGAGACCCAGTACTTC.

V gene TRBV28 combines with J gene TRBJ2-1; D is undetermined. This CDR3 contains 12 residues. Germline CDR1 is MDHEN and CDR2 is SYDVKM. V was clipped by 6 bases and J by 7 bases, with 10 bases between them. CDR3 bases: TGTGCCAGCAGGCGCCGGCAGAATGAGCAGTTCTTC. It translates to CASRRRQNEQFF.

The V and J genes are TRBV6-1 and TRBJ2-7; TRBD1 is a possible D gene (5 bases). The germline CDR1 and CDR2 sequences are MNHNS and SASEGT. Between the trimmed V and J ends, which lost 2 bases and 2 bases, there was a span of 13 bases. This CDR3 region has 15 residues. The CDR3 loop reads CASSERADTPYEQYF. CDR3 sequence (DNA): TGTGCCAGCAGTGAAAGGGCGGACACGCCCTACGAGCAGTACTTC.

The chain recombines TRBV18 with TRBJ2-7; 12 positions agree with TRBD2. The junction had 3 bases not matched to a gene; V was cut back by 6 bases and J by 3 bases. Germline V CDR1 and CDR2: KGHSH, LQKENI. CDR3 length: 14 residues. DNA for the CDR3: TGTGCCAGCTCCGGACTAGCGGGAATCTACGAGCAGTACTTC. Translated: CASSGLAGIYEQYF.

The gene calls are TRBV14 and TRBJ2-3; 10 positions match TRBD2. Germline V gene data show CDR1 as SGHDN and CDR2 as FVKESK. This CDR3 contains 15 residues. V lost 6 bases, J lost 10 bases, and 13 bases stayed unmatched. CDR3 DNA: TGTGCCAGCAGACTGTCCGGGACTAGCGAGAATGCGCAGTATTTT. Residues: CASRLSGTSENAQYF.

This clone was seen just once. The V gene is TRBV7-8, the J gene TRBJ2-5, with TRBD1 matching over 8 bases. Germline V gene sequence: CDR1 SGHVS, CDR2 FQNEAQ. This CDR3 has 20 amino acids. The ends lost 0 bases at V and 5 bases at J; junction bases unmatched: 20. The CDR3 reads CASSLAWDRREQVSTETQYF. In nucleotides, the CDR3 is TGTGCCAGCAGCTTAGCGTGGGACAGGAGAGAGCAGGTTTCGACCGAGACCCAGTACTTC.

This chain joins TRBV18 and TRBJ2-3; no definite D call. Germline CDR1 KGHSH, CDR2 LQKENI. Trimming removed 6 bases at V and 0 bases at J, with 10 bases between. The CDR3 loop spans 14 amino acids. Written as DNA, the CDR3 is TGTGCCAGCTCTGCCTCGGGCAGCACAGATACGCAGTATTTT. This encodes CASSASGSTDTQYF.

As regards this clone: The sample contains more than one DNA sequence encoding this CDR3. This chain connects TRBV7-6 to TRBJ2-7; unclear D gene. Looked up from germline, CDR1 is SGHVS and CDR2 is FNYEAQ. V lost 1 base, J lost 2 bases, and 6 bases lay in between. The CDR3 runs to 13 residues. For the CDR3, the DNA is TGTGCCAGCAGCTTAGGAGGAACCTACGAGCAGTACTTC. Amino acid sequence: CASSLGGTYEQYF.

This clone has only one observation. The gene calls are TRBV6-6 and TRBJ2-2; 9 nucleotides agree with TRBD2. The CDR3 extends over 17 amino acids. J lost 6 bases, V lost 6 bases, and 14 bases had no gene match. CDR1 and CDR2 (germline): MNHNY, SVGAGI (reference sequence). CDR3 in DNA: TGTGCCAGCAGCCGACCCGTGTCTAGCGGGATACCCGGGGAGCTGTTTTTT. Translation gives CASSRPVSSGIPGELFF.

The J gene is TRBJ2-1, the V gene TRBV7-9; 11 bases agree with TRBD2. CDR1 SEHNR and CDR2 FQNEAQ come from the germline V gene (reference sequence). The V and J ends lost 5 bases and 5 bases, in that order; junction bases with no gene match: 5. The CDR3 is made up of 15 amino acids. Here the CDR3 reads CASSPGTSGNNEQFF. CDR3 DNA sequence: TGTGCCAGCAGCCCCGGGACTAGCGGAAACAATGAGCAGTTCTTC.